This record covers a single T cell receptor beta chain. The target of this receptor is not known. The sample holds no much larger clone one base away, and base qualities are not on file. RNA was extracted using the RNeasy kit, and 0.5 to 1 microgram was reverse transcribed with random hexamers. The immunoSEQ multiplex PCR assay, covering 54 Vbeta and 13 Jbeta segments, was used to amplify TCR beta CDR3 regions. Bias from PCR amplification was corrected by using a synthetic template baseline for primer optimization and for computational correction. The paper's data handling went like this. Only productive sequences were kept, with reads annotated to V, D and J genes according to IMGT and analyzed in immunoSEQ Analyzer. Clonality was calculated as one minus the Shannon entropy normalized by log2 of the number of productive unique sequences. Public and private clones were assessed among the 100 most prevalent clones of each patient and control. Susac-specific clones were defined as absent from healthy and MS cohorts, 850 to 1,300 published viral clones and other ImmuneACCESS disease sequences. TCRdb trimmed the raw reads at Q25, called clones with MiXCR and kept productive beta chains. A single entry per CDR3 protein holds the most common genes and DNA from its merged rows. For this entry, the V and J calls and clone size follow TCRdb and not the study's own pipeline. This sample holds about 430,000 distinct CDR3 sequences; 75% to 90% were observed only once. About 0.1% of the sample is held by the ten biggest clonotypes.

High-throughput TCR beta sequencing profiled peripheral blood CD8+ and CD4+ T cells from healthy donors, Susac syndrome patients and multiple sclerosis patients. Multiple sclerosis controls were treatment-naive patients with stable or active relapsing-remitting disease fulfilling revised McDonald criteria. Bulk CD8+ and CD4+ T cells were purified magnetically by negative isolation, whereas CD8+ TEMRA cells were enriched by FACS. Blood was collected in EDTA tubes and processed within 24 hours, with PBMCs isolated through density gradient centrifugation. PBMCs intended for TCR sequencing were cryopreserved in liquid nitrogen and were subsequently thawed in a 37 degrees C water bath. A purity of at least 90% was achieved for sorted or isolated CD4+, CD8+ and CD8+ TEMRA cells. The source of the sample is a study of CD8 T cells in Susac syndrome (dated by TCRdb to about 2019). Some background on the complete study: The study used repertoire sequencing to test whether antigen drove CD8+ T cell activation and differentiation in Susac syndrome. The clonality of the CD8+ T cell repertoire was compared across over 9 healthy donors, some 14 Susac syndrome patients and about 16 multiple sclerosis patients. The paper's findings and limits, for the study overall: The TCR sequencing and HLA analysis was acknowledged to have included a relatively small number of individuals.

Including the terminal cysteine and phenylalanine, the CDR3 comprises 18 residues. Just the 54-base CDR3 DNA is kept, in frame starting at base 1. Relative to germline, V is missing 2 bases and J is missing 1 base, with 12 bases of the junction outside any gene match. Taken from the germline V gene, the CDR1 and CDR2 loops are KGHSH and LQKENI. Sequenced: CD8+ T cells from PBMCs. The chain employs TRBV18 and TRBJ1-1; 8 central nucleotides agree with TRBD1. This TCR derives from a human donor with multiple sclerosis. The DNA sequence is given as TGTGCCAGCTCACCATTGGGTATCGGGACAGGCCGGAACACTGAAGCTTTCTTT. Translated, this gives CASSPLGIGTGRNTEAFF. With the rest looked up from the reference TRBV18 and TRBJ1-1 genes rather than sequenced, the full variable domain is NAGVMQNPRHLVRRRGQEARLRCSPMKGHSHVYWYRQLPEEGLKFMVYLQKENIIDESGMPKERFSAEFPKEGPSILRIQQVVRGDSAAYFCASSPLGIGTGRNTEAFFGQGTRLTVV.